A single sample is the source of the 2 T cell receptor beta chains below, sequenced in a study of shared clonotypes between healthy human individuals. The data were produced by immunoSEQ multiplex PCR, yet TCRdb's version contains in-frame clones alone and is incomplete. The sample includes over 2 million clones, 85% to 95% of them seen just once. Sequencing input: naive CD4+ T cells sorted from blood. Sample subset: CD45RA+ positively selected. Receptors were obtained from a young man in good health.

This chain uses TRBV9 with TRBJ2-5; the match to TRBD1 covers 8 bases. V was clipped by 0 bases and J by 3 bases; unmatched bases: 13. CDR1 is SGDLS and CDR2 is YYNGEE in the germline V gene. The CDR3 consists of 18 residues. DNA for the CDR3: TGTGCCAGCAGCGTAGCATTGAGGACAGGGTGGGAAGAAGAGACCCAGTACTTC. It yields the protein CASSVALRTGWEEETQYF.

This chain connects TRBV10-3 to TRBJ1-4; possible D gene TRBD1, 5 bases. The germline V gene encodes CDR1 ENHRY and CDR2 SYGVKD. V dropped 7 bases and J dropped 6 bases, with 18 bases sitting between them. This CDR3 is built from 15 residues. CDR3 nucleotides: TGTGCCATCAAGGGGTCCGGAGGCGCGGATGAAAAACTGTTTTTT. This codes for CAIKGSGGADEKLFF.